The 12 T cell receptor beta chains in this list originate from one sample, sequenced in a study of blood T cell repertoires in COVID-19. TCRdb's table, derived via immunoSEQ multiplex PCR, lists solely in-frame clones and lacks some. The top ten clones hold approximately 4.6% of a sample with 130,000 to 150,000 clones, about four fifths of them seen once. Source material: peripheral blood. The receptors shown here come from a human donor in a cohort sampled during active COVID-19.

The chain joins TRBV5-1 to TRBJ2-1; D possibly corresponds to TRBD2 (5 bases). The CDR3 is 16 amino acids. Between the trimmed V and J ends, which lost 4 bases and 0 bases, there was a span of 14 bases. Germline CDR1 and CDR2: SGHRS and YFSETQ. The CDR3 region is CASSLRIARSYNEQFF. The CDR3 DNA sequence: TGCGCCAGCAGCCTCAGAATAGCGCGCTCCTACAATGAGCAGTTCTTC.

This clone has only a few counts. The genes are TRBV20-1 and TRBJ1-5; D not certain. V was pared by 3 bases and J by 4 bases, with 7 bases between. Germline V gene lookup returns CDR1 DFQATT and CDR2 SNEGSKA (reference sequence). This CDR3 is 12 amino acids long. The CDR3 region is CSASNGNQPQHF. In DNA, the CDR3 is TGCAGTGCTAGTAACGGGAATCAGCCCCAGCATTTT.

The chain employs TRBV5-5 and TRBJ1-4; 9 bases align to TRBD1. CDR1 SGHKS and CDR2 YYEKEE come from the germline V gene (reference sequence). Trimming cost V 4 bases and J 5 bases; bases outside gene matches: 9. CDR3 size: 16 residues. The CDR3 DNA reads TGTGCCAGCAGCAACCCTACAGGGGGCGGGAATGAAAAACTGTTTTTT. It yields the protein CASSNPTGGGNEKLFF.

This chain uses TRBV19 with TRBJ2-3; D remains unclear. The ends were cut back, 3 bases at V and 2 bases at J, with 3 bases in the middle. Germline V gene lookup returns CDR1 LNHDA and CDR2 SQIVND (reference sequence). The CDR3 runs to 12 residues. DNA for the CDR3: TGTGCCAGTAGTATCTCCACAGATACGCAGTATTTT. The encoded protein is CASSISTDTQYF.

The rearrangement joins TRBV11-2 to TRBJ1-1; 9 bases align to TRBD1. Germline V gene sequence: CDR1 SGHAT, CDR2 FQNNGV. This CDR3 region has 16 residues. Losses at the gene ends were 5 bases for V and 5 bases for J; bases not matched to a gene: 12. CDR3 loop: CASSPSTGTGRTEAFF. CDR3 bases: TGTGCCAGCAGCCCCAGTACCGGGACAGGGCGGACTGAAGCTTTCTTT.

The chain joins TRBV28 to TRBJ2-3, with 11 bases matching TRBD2. Germline V lookup: CDR1 MDHEN, CDR2 SYDVKM. The junction had 6 bases not matched to a gene; V was cut back by 2 bases and J by 2 bases. The CDR3 extends over 17 amino acids. CDR3 DNA sequence: TGTGCCAGCAGTTTACCACTAGCGGGGGATTCCACAGATACGCAGTATTTT. It yields the protein CASSLPLAGDSTDTQYF.

This chain connects TRBV7-6 to TRBJ2-7; tentative D call: TRBD2 (6 bases). The CDR3 runs 15 residues. The germline V and J ends were trimmed by 1 base and 7 bases, with 17 bases remaining between them. Germline V gives CDR1 SGHVS, CDR2 FNYEAQ. The CDR3: CASSLGEGGTWEQYF. The CDR3, as DNA: TGTGCCAGCAGCTTAGGAGAGGGAGGCACGTGGGAGCAGTACTTC.

The gene calls are TRBV19 and TRBJ2-3, with 9 bases matching TRBD1. This CDR3 is 16 amino acids long. The germline gives CDR1 LNHDA, CDR2 SQIVND (reference sequence). J was trimmed by 3 bases and V by 4 bases; bases with no gene match: 8. This chain's CDR3 is CASSRARGQGTDTQYF. DNA for the CDR3: TGTGCCAGTAGTAGGGCTCGGGGACAGGGTACAGATACGCAGTATTTT.

J is TRBJ1-5 and V is TRBV2; 8 bases align to TRBD1. Per germline, CDR1 SNHLY and CDR2 FYNNEI. The V gene end was trimmed by 4 bases and the J gene end by 1 base; junction bases not matched to a gene: 15. The length of the CDR3 is 19 residues. The CDR3 DNA sequence: TGTGCCAGCAGTGCAGTTGGACAGGGCCGTTGGGGGAGCAATCAGCCCCAGCATTTT. It translates to CASSAVGQGRWGSNQPQHF.

In its sample, this clone was seen a few times. Here the CDR3 DNA reads TGTGCCAGCAGCTTACACGCACTGGGGAGCGGGGAGCTGTTTTTT. Its protein is CASSLHALGSGELFF. J is TRBJ2-2 and V is TRBV11-2; D might be TRBD2 (5 bases). V lost 2 bases and J lost 7, with 14 bases in between. The CDR3 consists of 15 residues. Germline CDR1 reads SGHAT; CDR2 reads FQNNGV.

This rearrangement joins TRBV5-6 to TRBJ1-2, with a possible D match to TRBD1 (5 bases). The length of the CDR3 is 13 residues. Per the germline V gene, CDR1 is SGHDT and CDR2 is YYEEEE. Deletions cut 0 bases from V and 5 bases from J, with 8 bases between. CDR3 residues: CASSLGQIYGYTF. In nucleotides, the CDR3 is TGTGCCAGCAGCTTGGGACAGATTTATGGCTACACCTTC. The full variable domain, with the rest looked up from reference TRBV5-6 and TRBJ1-2, is DAGVTQSPTHLIKTRGQQVTLRCSPKSGHDTVSWYQQALGQGPQFIFQYYEEEERQRGNFPDRFSGHQFPNYSSELNVNALLLGDSALYLCASSLGQIYGYTFGSGTRLTVV.

The V call is TRBV4-1, the J call TRBJ1-1, with D possibly TRBD1 on 5 matching bases. This CDR3 is built from 13 residues. V was cut by 3 bases and J by 4 bases, with 9 bases left in between. Germline-derived CDR1 and CDR2 are MGHRA and YSYEKL. CDR3 residues: CASSHGHTTEAFF. In DNA form, the CDR3 reads TGCGCCAGCAGCCATGGACATACCACTGAAGCTTTCTTT.